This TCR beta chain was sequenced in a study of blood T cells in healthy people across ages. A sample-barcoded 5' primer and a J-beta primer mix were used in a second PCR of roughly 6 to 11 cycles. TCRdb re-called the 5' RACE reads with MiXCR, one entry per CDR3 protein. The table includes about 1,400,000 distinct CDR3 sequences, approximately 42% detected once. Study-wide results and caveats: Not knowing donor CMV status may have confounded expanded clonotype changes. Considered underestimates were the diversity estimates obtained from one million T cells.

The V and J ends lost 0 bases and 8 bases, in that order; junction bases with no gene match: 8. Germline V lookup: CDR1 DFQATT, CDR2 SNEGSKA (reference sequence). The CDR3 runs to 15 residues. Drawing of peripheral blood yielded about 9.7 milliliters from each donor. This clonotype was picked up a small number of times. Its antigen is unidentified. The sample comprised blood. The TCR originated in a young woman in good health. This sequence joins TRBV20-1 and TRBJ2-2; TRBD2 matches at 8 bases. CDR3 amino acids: CSARDYGRASGELFF. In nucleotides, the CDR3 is TGCAGTGCTAGAGACTACGGGAGGGCATCTGGGGAGCTGTTTTTT.